This is a list of T cell receptor beta chains from one sample in a study of shared clonotypes between healthy human individuals. Sequencing was performed with immunoSEQ multiplex PCR; in TCRdb, only in-frame clones are kept and a portion is missing. The table shows under 1,900,000 clones, with just under 99% occurring only once. Sequenced: naive CD4+ T cells sorted from blood. Every receptor here comes from a man under 40 in good health. The CDR3 runs from the conserved cysteine through the conserved F or W. A D gene is named only where the DNA matches it firmly. Size values are once, few and many counts, or a class for expanded clones, and some rows have none.

V	D	size	J	CDR3	DNA
TRBV2	TRBD1	once	TRBJ2-7	CASGKDRGLYEQYF	TGTGCCAGCGGAAAGGACAGGGGCCTCTACGAGCAGTACTTC
TRBV20-1	-	-	TRBJ1-2	CSARGTYGYTF	TGCAGTGCTAGAGGCACCTATGGCTACACCTTC
TRBV11-2	TRBD1	-	TRBJ2-2	CASSLPSHGTARSGELFF	TGTGCCAGCAGCTTGCCCTCTCATGGGACAGCACGATCCGGGGAGCTGTTTTTT
TRBV6-4	TRBD2	-	TRBJ2-1	CASSEGLAGTYREQFF	TGTGCCAGCAGTGAGGGTCTAGCGGGTACCTACAGGGAGCAGTTCTTC
TRBV14	-	-	TRBJ1-2	CASSPRRTAVANYGYTF	TGTGCCAGCAGCCCAAGACGGACGGCAGTAGCTAACTATGGCTACACCTTC
TRBV19	TRBD1	-	TRBJ1-2	CASRTGPGYTF	TGTGCCAGTAGGACAGGGCCCGGCTACACCTTC
TRBV9	-	-	TRBJ1-1	CASSAHREGSGTEAFF	TGTGCCAGCAGCGCACATCGGGAGGGATCAGGGACTGAAGCTTTCTTT
TRBV19	TRBD1	once	TRBJ1-5	CASSTGTGDYWDQPQHF	TGTGCCAGTAGTACCGGGACAGGTGATTACTGGGATCAGCCCCAGCATTTT
TRBV5-1	-	-	TRBJ2-7	CASKREQGKDEQYF	TGCGCCAGCAAGCGGGAACAGGGGAAGGACGAGCAGTACTTC
TRBV7-2	TRBD1	-	TRBJ1-5	CASSPGQGRNQPQHF	TGTGCCAGCAGCCCCGGACAGGGACGGAATCAGCCCCAGCATTTT
TRBV6-5	-	-	TRBJ2-7	CASSLLGDYEQYF	TGTGCCAGCAGTTTATTGGGGGACTACGAGCAGTACTTC
TRBV18	TRBD2	-	TRBJ2-3	CASSMGLAFVTQYF	TGTGCCAGCTCAATGGGACTAGCGTTCGTTACGCAGTATTTT
TRBV5-1	TRBD2	-	TRBJ2-7	CASSSHIGASGYYEQYF	TGCGCCAGCAGCTCCCACATCGGGGCTAGCGGGTACTACGAGCAGTACTTC
TRBV2	-	-	TRBJ2-7	CASSPRLKYEQYF	TGTGCCAGCAGCCCGAGGCTCAAATACGAGCAGTACTTC